This TCR beta chain is drawn from a study of OX40 agonist ivuxolimab in advanced cancers. Findings of the study overall: At doses 0.1 to 3.0 mg/kg, CD4+ and CD8+ clones expanded.

Using immunoSEQ multiplex PCR, the repertoire was profiled, and TCRdb retains in-frame clones only, with some absent. The data contain 83,000 or so clones, more than 90% of them singletons. In regard to this clone: Its antigen is not identified.

This TCR derives from an adult with an advanced solid tumor such as melanoma, head and neck, liver or kidney cancer. The sample in question was CD4+ or CD8+ T cells sorted from blood, obtained in a trial of the OX40 agonist ivuxolimab.

The CDR3 bases are TGTGCCAGCAGCTCGGGACAGGGATCCTACGAGCAGTACTTC. This translates into CASSSGQGSYEQYF. The chain combines TRBV5-6 with TRBJ2-7; 9 nucleotides agree with TRBD1. V dropped 3 bases and J dropped 1; count of bases not matched to a gene: 2. CDR1 is SGHDT, CDR2 YYEEEE, per germline. The CDR3 is 14 residues long.